This is a list of T cell receptor beta chains from one sample in a study of cytomegalovirus exposure and HLA in healthy donors. Data came from immunoSEQ multiplex PCR; TCRdb stores just in-frame clones and leaves some out. The data hold about 110,000 clones, with around 77% observed a single time. The source material was PBMCs. Receptors originate from a woman aged 25-40 years in good health and CMV-seropositive. Both conserved end residues are part of each CDR3. Each record gives: V gene, J gene, D gene, clone size, CDR3 protein, CDR3 DNA. D genes are given only for firm matches. Where a row states a size, it is once, few, many or the class of an expanded clone; other rows omit it.

TRBV6-1	TRBJ1-1	.	.	CASSEHRAAEAFF	TGTGCCAGCAGTGAGCACAGGGCGGCTGAAGCTTTCTTT
TRBV4-1	TRBJ2-7	.	.	CASSQEGLAFYEQYF	TGCGCCAGCAGCCAAGAAGGGCTAGCGTTCTACGAGCAGTACTTC
TRBV5-1	TRBJ1-2	TRBD1	.	CASGTAYGYTF	TGCGCCAGCGGGACAGCCTATGGCTACACCTTC
TRBV19	TRBJ1-5	.	few	CASTPPVYGQPQHF	TGTGCCAGTACCCCGCCGGTATATGGTCAGCCCCAGCATTTT
TRBV29-1	TRBJ2-3	.	.	CSVAGVSTDTQYF	TGCAGCGTTGCAGGGGTTAGCACAGATACGCAGTATTTT
TRBV19	TRBJ2-3	TRBD1	.	CASSFQPGQGTDTQYF	TGTGCCAGTAGTTTTCAACCGGGACAGGGGACAGATACGCAGTATTTT
TRBV5-1	TRBJ2-5	.	.	CASSLPRGGVRGDQYF	TGCGCCAGCAGCTTACCGAGAGGGGGGGTTAGGGGTGACCAGTACTTC
TRBV5-6	TRBJ2-7	.	.	CASSLGQVSSYEQYF	TGTGCCAGCAGCTTGGGGCAGGTAAGCTCCTACGAGCAGTACTTC
TRBV15	TRBJ2-3	TRBD2	.	CATSRGTSGTDTQYF	TGTGCCACCAGCAGGGGGACTAGCGGCACAGATACGCAGTATTTT
TRBV6-5	TRBJ1-4	.	.	CASSYSGRSYEKLFF	TGTGCCAGCAGTTACTCGGGCAGGTCTTATGAAAAACTGTTTTTT
TRBV5-1	TRBJ2-5	.	few	CASSSTPRGYGETQYF	TGCGCCAGCAGCTCAACTCCCAGGGGTTACGGAGAGACCCAGTACTTC
TRBV5-1	TRBJ1-6	.	.	CASRPDKFDSPLHF	TGCGCCAGCAGACCGGACAAATTTGATTCACCCCTCCACTTT
TRBV5-4	TRBJ1-2	TRBD1	few	CASRGTGGLDGYTF	TGTGCCAGCAGGGGGACAGGGGGCTTGGATGGCTACACCTTC
TRBV6-5	TRBJ2-7	.	.	CASSSYHRVYEQYF	TGTGCCAGCAGTTCCTACCACAGGGTCTACGAGCAGTACTTC
TRBV7-2	TRBJ2-2	.	.	CASSIGGGGTGELFF	TGTGCCAGCAGCATCGGCGGAGGAGGGACCGGGGAGCTGTTTTTT
TRBV27	TRBJ1-6	.	.	CASSPFSSASAAPLHF	TGTGCCAGCAGTCCGTTCTCCAGTGCCTCAGCGGCACCCCTCCACTTT
TRBV6-1	TRBJ2-2	TRBD1	once	CASRLQGDGTGELFF	TGTGCCAGCAGGCTACAGGGGGATGGTACCGGGGAGCTGTTTTTT
TRBV10-1	TRBJ1-1	TRBD1	few	CASSESQGGNTEAFF	TGCGCCAGCAGTGAGTCACAGGGGGGGAACACTGAAGCTTTCTTT
TRBV19	TRBJ2-5	TRBD2	.	CASRVGLAGAETQYF	TGTGCCAGTAGAGTGGGACTAGCGGGGGCAGAGACCCAGTACTTC
TRBV7-9	TRBJ1-1	TRBD1	.	CASSPRQGWDTEAFF	TGTGCCAGCAGCCCGCGACAGGGGTGGGACACTGAAGCTTTCTTT
TRBV25-1	TRBJ2-7	.	.	CASSPLDKFYEQYF	TGTGCCAGCAGCCCATTGGACAAGTTTTACGAGCAGTACTTC
TRBV5-4	TRBJ2-7	TRBD1	.	CASSYGTGGEQYF	TGTGCCAGCAGCTACGGGACAGGAGGAGAGCAGTACTTC
TRBV19	TRBJ1-1	.	.	CASSIDRPGNTAKTEAFF	TGTGCCAGTAGTATAGATCGTCCAGGGAATACAGCGAAGACTGAAGCTTTCTTT
TRBV6-6	TRBJ2-2	.	.	CASSYVAVNTGELFF	TGTGCCAGCAGTTACGTGGCCGTGAACACCGGGGAGCTGTTTTTT
TRBV9	TRBJ2-3	.	.	CASSVTPQSEDTQYF	TGTGCCAGCAGCGTAACTCCTCAGAGCGAGGATACGCAGTATTTT
TRBV29-1	TRBJ2-2	.	few	CSVDLGQGIGELFF	TGCAGCGTTGATCTTGGCCAGGGGATCGGGGAGCTGTTTTTT
TRBV11-2	TRBJ2-7	TRBD1	.	CASSLELRDRIYEQYF	TGTGCCAGCAGCTTAGAATTACGGGACAGAATATACGAGCAGTACTTC
TRBV18	TRBJ2-7	TRBD2	few	CASSPQRLAGVYEQYF	TGTGCCAGCTCACCACAAAGACTAGCGGGAGTCTACGAGCAGTACTTC
TRBV4-1	TRBJ2-5	.	.	CASSRSPASGETQYF	TGCGCCAGCAGCCGCAGTCCAGCCTCGGGGGAGACCCAGTACTTC
TRBV27	TRBJ2-3	.	.	CASSLRGGKYGTDTQYF	TGTGCCAGCAGTTTAAGGGGGGGGAAGTACGGCACAGATACGCAGTATTTT
TRBV6-1	TRBJ2-7	TRBD1	.	CASSGRGTGSYEQYF	TGTGCCAGCAGTGGAAGGGGGACAGGGAGCTACGAGCAGTACTTC
TRBV5-5	TRBJ1-2	.	.	CASSTAGYYGYTF	TGTGCCAGCAGCACCGCAGGATACTATGGCTACACCTTC